This TCR beta chain was documented in a study of cytomegalovirus exposure and HLA in healthy donors. About this clone itself: Its antigen is as yet unknown.

The PCR made use of 60 Vbeta and 13 Jbeta primers. Generated by immunoSEQ multiplex PCR, the TCRdb table keeps only in-frame clones and is missing some. The data contain 100,000 to 150,000 clones, under 80% of them singletons. Study observations and caveats: Later analysis placed DRB1 highest and HLA-C lowest in TCR association rates, which differed by HLA locus. What a later analysis reportedly showed was that an Asian-associated ancestry cluster had fewer N-insertions than the approximately 700-donor mean.

In germline, CDR1 is SGHAT, CDR2 FQNNGV. The CDR3 sequence is 15 residues long. Trimming left V 5 bases short and J 3 bases short, with 13 bases between. The receptor comes from a man aged 35 to 55 in good health and CMV-seropositive. Sequenced input: PBMCs. The rearrangement links TRBV11-2 to TRBJ2-2, with D possibly matching TRBD2 (6 bases). The CDR3 region is CASSQLASYTGELFF. In DNA, the CDR3 is TGTGCCAGCAGCCAGCTAGCGAGCTACACCGGGGAGCTGTTTTTT.